The present T cell receptor beta chain was sequenced within a study of OX40 agonist ivuxolimab in advanced cancers. Study at large: An anti-OX40 (CD134) antibody with agonistic activity, ivuxolimab, was administered to patients. A partial response was reached by three patients: one with hepatocellular carcinoma and two with cutaneous melanoma. Whole-study results and caveats: On average, CD8+ T cells showed a greater number of expanded clones than CD4+. Partial responders receiving 0.1-3.0 mg/kg showed among the lowest clonal expansion.

Germline CDR1 reads SGHAT; CDR2 reads FQDESV (reference sequence). Trimming cost V 5 bases and J 4 bases, with 6 bases left between them. CDR3 size: 11 residues. About this clone itself: The antigen remains undetermined.

Libraries were prepared by immunoSEQ multiplex PCR; TCRdb keeps only in-frame clonotypes and omits some of them. The sample yields 20,000 to 25,000 clones, 70% to 90% seen once. This TCR was recovered from an adult with an advanced solid tumor such as melanoma, head and neck, liver or kidney cancer. The V gene is TRBV11-1, the J gene TRBJ2-7; D is unclear. The starting material was CD4+ or CD8+ T cells sorted from blood, obtained in a trial of the OX40 agonist ivuxolimab. The CDR3, as DNA: TGTGCCAGCAGCACCTTTTACGAGCAGTACTTC. Amino acids: CASSTFYEQYF.